This TCR beta chain was captured in a study of blood T cell repertoires in COVID-19. Study in general: Sites in the United States, Italy and Spain provided acute and convalescent COVID-19 samples. T cells, B-cell-depleted T cells, or PBMCs provided the cDNA or gDNA that served as material.

Trimming pared 3 bases from V and 3 bases from J, leaving 8 bases between. Germline V gene sequence: CDR1 SGHAT, CDR2 FQNNGV. The CDR3 sequence is 13 residues long. The repertoire was sequenced with immunoSEQ multiplex PCR; TCRdb's copy has only in-frame clones and lacks some. This repertoire shows roughly 96,000 clones, about 80% found once; its top ten account for 3.5% to 5%. This clonotype was sampled from a man aged 60 to 75 with acute or convalescent COVID-19. The genes are TRBV11-2 and TRBJ1-2; TRBD1 is a possible D gene (5 bases). The source material was peripheral blood. CDR3 coding DNA: TGTGCCAGCAGCTTCAGCAGGGACTATGGCTACACCTTC. This translates into CASSFSRDYGYTF.